This entry lists 2 T cell receptor beta chains sequenced from one sample in a study of response to subunit inactivated influenza vaccine. TCRdb used MiXCR to reprocess the RT-PCR reads, holding one entry per CDR3 protein. The data show hundreds of thousands of distinct CDR3 sequences, with 7.6% seen just once and 10% to 15% held by the top ten. This material consisted of PBMCs from blood, taken less than 25 months after vaccination. The receptor set was obtained from a man between 50 and 75 years old who received an inactivated influenza vaccine.

At least ten counts were recorded for this clonotype. The chain employs TRBV7-3 and TRBJ2-1; TRBD2 agrees at 11 bases. The CDR3 spans 20 residues. Germline V gene data show CDR1 as SGHTA and CDR2 as FQGTGA. J lost 0 bases, V lost 2 bases, and 12 bases had no gene match. The CDR3 loop reads CASSLYSWTSGPSSYNEQFF. In DNA, the CDR3 is TGTGCCAGCAGCTTATACTCGTGGACTAGCGGGCCGAGCTCCTACAATGAGCAGTTCTTC.

Ten or more counts support this clonotype. The chain carries TRBV6-6 and TRBJ2-1, with D uncertain. The V and J ends lost 6 bases and 6 bases respectively, with 9 bases between them. From germline, CDR1 is MNHNY and CDR2 SVGAGI (reference sequence). CDR3 size: 12 residues. The CDR3 DNA follows: TGTGCCAGCAGACCTACGAGCAATGAGCAGTTCTTC. It encodes CASRPTSNEQFF.